This T cell receptor (beta chain) was found in a study of T-cell memory formation after mild COVID-19. Study-wide results and caveats: Contracting clones, day 15 to 85, had balanced CD4/CD8, and later expanders favored CD4+. Specificity for SARS-CoV-2 was not confirmed among the second-wave clones peaking on day 37.

The V gene's germline CDR1 is MGHRA and CDR2 YSYEKL. The CDR3 extends over 18 amino acids. Trimming took 0 bases from V and 0 from J, leaving 15 bases between them. After 5'RACE with constant-segment primers, TCR alpha and TCR beta cDNA libraries carrying sample barcodes and UMIs were obtained. TCRdb re-called the 5' RACE reads through MiXCR, storing one row per CDR3 protein. The repertoire holds roughly 240,000 distinct CDR3 sequences, around 15% seen once, with 22% in the top ten. Comments on this clonotype: The antigen remains undetermined.

This chain links TRBV4-1 with TRBJ2-4; maybe TRBD2 (6 bases). The sample comprised PBMCs or a T cell subset sorted from them (not recorded which). The origin of this receptor is a man aged 18 to 35 who had mild COVID-19 (a few samples of this study predate the infection). Cell type and time point are not known. The CDR3 coding sequence is TGCGCCAGCAGCCAAGATCCGCCGGGGGTGAGAGCCAAAAACATTCAGTACTTC. This encodes CASSQDPPGVRAKNIQYF.